This T cell receptor (beta chain) was captured in a study of cytomegalovirus exposure and HLA in healthy donors. Study results and caveats: A missense DCLRE1C variant was associated with V- and J-gene trimming of TCR beta chains in a later analysis, and an independent cohort replicated the association.

Turning to this clone: Its antigen is currently unknown.

Vbeta (60) and Jbeta (13) primers were used in the PCR. Produced via immunoSEQ multiplex PCR; TCRdb's table is partial and in-frame only. In the table there are more than 150,000 clones, roughly 73% of which are singletons. The J segment lost 6 bases and the V segment lost 5 bases, leaving 9 bases of the junction unmatched. CDR3 size: 15 residues. The germline CDR1 and CDR2 sequences are KGHSH and LQKENI. The rearrangement links TRBV18 to TRBJ2-3, with TRBD1 matching over 9 bases. This clonotype originated in a middle-aged woman in good health and CMV-seropositive. Sequenced: PBMCs. CDR3 DNA: TGTGCCAGCTCATCGGGACAGGGAGGATTGGATACGCAGTATTTT. Encoded protein: CASSSGQGGLDTQYF.